Each of the 25 T cell receptor beta chains below was sequenced from the same sample in a study of siplizumab effects on memory and regulatory T cells. The method was immunoSEQ multiplex PCR; TCRdb's version includes in-frame clones alone and lacks a portion of them. The sample carries roughly 100,000 clones, around 97% recorded once. Sample: naive CD4+ T cells sorted from blood. The receptors shown here come from a human donor in good health.

V is TRBV6-8 and J is TRBJ2-7; the D is unclear. Trimming took off 3 bases at V and 3 bases at J, with 3 bases between the two ends. The CDR3 spans 11 residues. CDR1 is MNHGY, CDR2 SAAAGT, per germline. In DNA, the CDR3 is TGTGCCAGCAGTTATTTCTACGAGCAGTACTTC. Its protein is CASSYFYEQYF.

The CDR3 region is CASSLDPTGWMNTEAFF. DNA of the CDR3: TGTGCCAGCAGCTTAGATCCGACAGGGTGGATGAACACTGAAGCTTTCTTT. The chain joins TRBV11-1 to TRBJ1-1; TRBD1 agrees at 7 bases. V shed 1 base, J shed 0 bases, and the junction held 8 bases outside the gene matches. In germline, CDR1 is SGHAT, CDR2 FQDESV (reference sequence). This CDR3 is 17 amino acids long.

CDR3 nucleotides: TGTGCCAGTAGTATGGAGGGGTATACGCAGTATTTT. As protein: CASSMEGYTQYF. The chain combines TRBV19 with TRBJ2-3; a possible D gene is TRBD2 (6 bases). This CDR3 region has 12 residues. The ends were cut back, 3 bases at V and 7 bases at J, with 8 bases in the middle. Germline loops: CDR1 LNHDA, CDR2 SQIVND (reference sequence).

This chain joins TRBV7-7 and TRBJ1-4, with D possibly matching TRBD1 (5 bases). V lost 5 bases and J 5 bases, leaving 15 bases between the germline ends. This CDR3 spans 15 amino acids. CDR1 and CDR2 (germline): SSHAT, FNYEAQ (reference sequence). CDR3 sequence: CASSPAGGPNEKLFF. The CDR3, as DNA: TGTGCCAGCAGCCCGGCCGGGGGACCGAATGAAAAACTGTTTTTT.

The chain combines TRBV15 with TRBJ2-7; 10 nucleotides align to TRBD1. This CDR3 region has 19 residues. J lost 2 bases, V lost 4 bases, and 17 bases had no gene match. CDR1 LNHNV and CDR2 YYDKDF come from the germline V gene (reference sequence). The CDR3 coding sequence is TGTGCCACCAGCACTCAGTTCGGGACAGGGGACGCGTGGACCTACGAGCAGTACTTC. The encoded protein is CATSTQFGTGDAWTYEQYF.

The chain couples TRBV5-1 to TRBJ2-5; 9 bases fit TRBD1. The germline V gene has CDR1 SGHRS and CDR2 YFSETQ. J was trimmed by 4 bases and V by 2 bases; bases with no gene match: 3. CDR3 size: 14 residues. CDR3 in amino acids: CASSFGGQGETQYF. The CDR3 DNA reads as TGCGCCAGCAGCTTTGGGGGACAGGGAGAGACCCAGTACTTC.

The chain couples TRBV19 to TRBJ2-5; 11 nucleotides match TRBD2. The V segment lost 4 bases and the J segment 5 bases; nucleotides outside the gene matches: 9. Looked up from germline, CDR1 is LNHDA and CDR2 is SQIVND (reference sequence). CDR3 length: 16 amino acids. In nucleotides, the CDR3 is TGTGCCAGTAGTACAACCGGACTAGCGGGTGGGGAGACCCAGTACTTC. Its protein is CASSTTGLAGGETQYF.

The chain has TRBV27 and TRBJ1-5, with TRBD1 matching over 8 bases. In germline, CDR1 is MNHEY, CDR2 SMNVEV (reference sequence). Trimming took 3 bases from V and 5 from J; bases not matched to a gene: 9. There are 16 residues in the CDR3. The CDR3 protein is CASSFRAGGAHQPQHF. The DNA for the CDR3 is TGTGCCAGCAGTTTCAGGGCAGGGGGCGCGCATCAGCCCCAGCATTTT.

The V and J genes are TRBV11-2 and TRBJ2-1, with TRBD2 matching 12 bases. The germline CDR1 and CDR2 sequences are SGHAT and FQNNGV. The CDR3 is made up of 16 amino acids. V was pared by 4 bases and J by 4 bases, with 5 bases of the junction left unmatched. CDR3 sequence (DNA): TGTGCCAGCAGCTCACTAGCGGGGGGACCGTACAATGAGCAGTTCTTC. It yields the protein CASSSLAGGPYNEQFF. Full variable domain (missing parts from reference TRBV11-2 and TRBJ2-1): EAGVAQSPRYKIIEKRQSVAFWCNPISGHATLYWYQQILGQGPKLLIQFQNNGVVDDSQLPKDRFSAERLKGVDSTLKIQPAKLEDSAVYLCASSSLAGGPYNEQFFGPGTRLTVL.

The chain recombines TRBV11-2 with TRBJ1-6; D ambiguous. The CDR3 is 16 residues long. The V and J ends lost 3 bases and 6 bases respectively, with 15 bases between them. In germline, CDR1 is SGHAT, CDR2 FQNNGV. CDR3 in amino acids: CASSFRWGSGNSPLHF. The DNA for the CDR3 is TGTGCCAGCAGCTTCCGTTGGGGTAGTGGTAATTCACCCCTCCACTTT.

This clone has only a few counts. The chain recombines TRBV2 with TRBJ1-5; D not certain. The CDR3 has 13 amino acids. Trimming took off 7 bases at V and 5 bases at J, with 12 bases between the two ends. CDR1 SNHLY and CDR2 FYNNEI come from the germline V gene. CDR3 sequence (DNA): TGTGCCAGCATGACCAGCCTAGATCAGCCCCAGCATTTT. Translation: CASMTSLDQPQHF.

The chain employs TRBV10-3 and TRBJ1-2; D unclear. The V gene lost 0 bases and the J gene lost 8 bases, with 16 bases spanning the gap. This CDR3 has 15 residues. Germline V gene data show CDR1 as ENHRY and CDR2 as SYGVKD. The CDR3, as DNA: TGTGCCATCAGTGAGTCGCCGGGGATGGGCCCCGGCTACACCTTC. It is translated as CAISESPGMGPGYTF.

The chain links TRBV10-1 to TRBJ1-1; TRBD1 is a possible D gene (5 bases). This CDR3 contains 15 residues. V dropped 6 bases and J dropped 1 base, with 15 bases sitting between them. Germline assignment: CDR1 WNHNN and CDR2 SYGVQD (reference sequence). The CDR3 DNA follows: TGCGCCAGCAGCGCAAGCCAGGGAAGGAACACTGAAGCTTTCTTT. This encodes CASSASQGRNTEAFF.

The V gene is TRBV19, the J gene TRBJ2-1; 12 nucleotides line up with TRBD2. Germline CDR1 is LNHDA and CDR2 is SQIVND (reference sequence). The J segment lost 6 bases and the V segment lost 5 bases, leaving 5 bases of the junction unmatched. There are 15 residues in the CDR3. CDR3 in DNA: TGTGCCAGTAGTTCACTAGCGGGGGGCCTCAATGAGCAGTTCTTC. Translated: CASSSLAGGLNEQFF.

V usage is TRBV7-3 and J usage is TRBJ2-2; D uncertain. In germline, CDR1 is SGHTA, CDR2 FQGTGA. CDR3 length equals 14 residues. With 5 bases removed from V and 2 bases from J, the gap between germline ends came to 9 bases. DNA of the CDR3: TGTGCCAGCAGCGTGGGCCCAAACACCGGGGAGCTGTTTTTT. This sequence encodes CASSVGPNTGELFF.

V is TRBV15 and J is TRBJ1-1; 9 bases are shared with TRBD1. V dropped 5 bases and J dropped 10; count of bases not matched to a gene: 8. This CDR3 is built from 13 residues. CDR1 is LNHNV, CDR2 YYDKDF, per germline (reference sequence). CDR3: CATSVPGQGRAFF. The CDR3 nucleotides read TGTGCCACCAGCGTACCGGGACAGGGCCGAGCTTTCTTT.

The V call is TRBV28, the J call TRBJ2-7; TRBD1 aligns across 9 bases. The CDR3 is 16 residues long. The V gene end was trimmed by 4 bases and the J gene end by 4 bases; junction bases not matched to a gene: 11. Germline V gene sequence: CDR1 MDHEN, CDR2 SYDVKM. Here the CDR3 DNA reads TGTGCCAGCAGTTCCCCCCCGACAGGGGGAGGATACGAGCAGTACTTC. This sequence encodes CASSSPPTGGGYEQYF.

V gene TRBV25-1 combines with J gene TRBJ1-1; possible D gene TRBD1, 5 bases. Germline V gives CDR1 MGHDK, CDR2 SYGVNS. The CDR3 sequence is 13 residues long. V dropped 7 bases and J dropped 1 base, with 10 bases sitting between them. CDR3 sequence reads: CASILGANTEAFF. CDR3 in DNA: TGTGCCAGCATCTTAGGGGCGAACACTGAAGCTTTCTTT.

The rearrangement joins TRBV6-5 to TRBJ2-1; tentatively, D is TRBD1 or TRBD2 (5 bases each). Trimming cost V 4 bases and J 1 base, with 14 bases left between them. Germline-derived CDR1 and CDR2 are MNHEY and SVGAGI. The CDR3 contains 16 residues. The CDR3 sequence is CASSLSGRSSYNEQFF. CDR3 nucleotides: TGTGCCAGCAGTTTATCGGGACGGAGTTCCTACAATGAGCAGTTCTTC.

The chain is built from TRBV11-3 and TRBJ2-7; D possibly matches TRBD1 or TRBD2 (5 bases each). V was pared by 5 bases and J by 7 bases, with 24 bases between. CDR3 length equals 16 residues. Germline CDR1 reads SGHNT; CDR2 reads YENEEA. The CDR3 region is CASSPSSGTAYGEQYF. CDR3 DNA sequence: TGTGCCAGCAGCCCATCGTCCGGGACGGCCTATGGGGAGCAGTACTTC.

The V call is TRBV6-6, the J call TRBJ1-5, with 7 bases lining up with TRBD1. J gave up 7 bases and V 6 bases, and 6 bases lay outside the gene matches. CDR3 length: 13 amino acids. Germline V CDR1 and CDR2: MNHNY, SVGAGI (reference sequence). The CDR3 DNA reads as TGTGCCAGCAGGAAGACAGGGAAACAGCCCCAGCATTTT. It specifies CASRKTGKQPQHF.

This clone occurred a few times. The J gene is TRBJ1-1, the V gene TRBV25-1, with a tentative D call TRBD1 (5 bases). V lost 2 bases to trimming and J lost 6 bases, with 13 bases between them. CDR1 MGHDK and CDR2 SYGVNS come from the germline V gene. CDR3 length: 14 amino acids. In DNA form, the CDR3 reads TGTGCCAGCAGTGAACAGGTAGGGGTCGCTGAAGCTTTCTTT. Translation: CASSEQVGVAEAFF. The full variable domain, completed using reference TRBV25-1 and TRBJ1-1, is EADIYQTPRYLVIGTGKKITLECSQTMGHDKMYWYQQDPGMELHLIHYSYGVNSTEKGDLSSESTVSRIRTEHFPLTLESARPSHTSQYLCASSEQVGVAEAFFGQGTRLTVV.

The rearrangement uses TRBV5-4 and TRBJ2-2; 9 bases align to TRBD2. The CDR3 sequence is 15 residues long. V was clipped by 4 bases and J by 6 bases; unmatched bases: 7. Germline V gene data show CDR1 as SGHNT and CDR2 as YYREEE (reference sequence). The CDR3 loop reads CASSAGGGAPGELFF. In nucleotides, the CDR3 is TGTGCCAGCAGCGCTGGCGGGGGGGCCCCCGGGGAGCTGTTTTTT.

The chain recombines TRBV4-1 with TRBJ2-7, with D possibly matching TRBD1 (5 bases). CDR1 is MGHRA, CDR2 YSYEKL, per germline. The CDR3 consists of 15 residues. V shed 0 bases and J shed 4 bases, with 13 bases lying between them. The CDR3 loop is CASSQDSRQIYEQYF. The CDR3 DNA sequence: TGCGCCAGCAGCCAAGATAGCCGACAGATATACGAGCAGTACTTC.

The chain recombines TRBV6-5 with TRBJ2-1, with 8 bases that match TRBD1. V lost 8 bases to trimming and J lost 7 bases; unmatched junction nucleotides: 1. Germline CDR1 and CDR2: MNHEY and SVGAGI. There are 11 residues in the CDR3. CDR3 in amino acids: CASQGANEQFF. Written as DNA, the CDR3 is TGTGCCAGCCAGGGGGCTAATGAGCAGTTCTTC.